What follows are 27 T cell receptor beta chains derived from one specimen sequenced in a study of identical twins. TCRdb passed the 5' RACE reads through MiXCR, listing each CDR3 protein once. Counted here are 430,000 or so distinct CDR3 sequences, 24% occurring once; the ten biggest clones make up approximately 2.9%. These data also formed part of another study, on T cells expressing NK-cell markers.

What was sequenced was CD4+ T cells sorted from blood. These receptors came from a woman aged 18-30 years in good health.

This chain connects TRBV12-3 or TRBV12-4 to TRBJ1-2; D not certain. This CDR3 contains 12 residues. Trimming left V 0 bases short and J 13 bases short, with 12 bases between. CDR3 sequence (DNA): TGTGCCAGCAGTTTAGCTGACGGCGCGCTCACCTTC. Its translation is CASSLADGALTF.

In DNA, the CDR3 is TGTGCCAGCAGCGTAGTATCACTAGCGGGGACAGATACGCAGTATTTT. This sequence encodes CASSVVSLAGTDTQYF. The gene calls are TRBV9 and TRBJ2-3, with TRBD2 matching over 10 bases. CDR3 length: 16 amino acids. With 0 bases clipped from V and 3 bases from J, the junction kept 4 bases outside the gene matches. Germline V gives CDR1 SGDLS, CDR2 YYNGEE.

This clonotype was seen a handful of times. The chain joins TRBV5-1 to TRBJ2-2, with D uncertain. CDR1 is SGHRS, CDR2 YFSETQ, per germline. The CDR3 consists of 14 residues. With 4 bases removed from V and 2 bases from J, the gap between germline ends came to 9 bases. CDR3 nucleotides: TGCGCCAGCAGCCCTCGTGTCAACACCGGGGAGCTGTTTTTT. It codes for CASSPRVNTGELFF.

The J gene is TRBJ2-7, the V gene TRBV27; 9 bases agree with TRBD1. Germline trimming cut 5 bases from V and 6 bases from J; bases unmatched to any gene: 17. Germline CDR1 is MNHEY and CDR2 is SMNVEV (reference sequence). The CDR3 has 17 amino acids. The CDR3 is CASSRLITGDRVREQYF. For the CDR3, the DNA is TGTGCCAGCAGTCGACTAATCACGGGGGACAGGGTGCGCGAGCAGTACTTC.

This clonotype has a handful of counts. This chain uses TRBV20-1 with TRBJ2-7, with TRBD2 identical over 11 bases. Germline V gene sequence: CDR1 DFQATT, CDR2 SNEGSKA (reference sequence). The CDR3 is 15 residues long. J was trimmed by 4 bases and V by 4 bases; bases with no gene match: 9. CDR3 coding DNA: TGCAGTGCTATCCCAACCGGGACTAGCGGATACGAGCAGTACTTC. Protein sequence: CSAIPTGTSGYEQYF.

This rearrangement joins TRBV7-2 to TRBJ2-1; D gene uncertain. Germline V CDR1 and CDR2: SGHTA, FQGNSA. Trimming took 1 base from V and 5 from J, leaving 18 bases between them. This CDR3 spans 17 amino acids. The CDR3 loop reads CASSLVGSPLTHNEQFF. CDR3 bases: TGTGCCAGCAGCTTAGTCGGTAGCCCCCTGACCCACAATGAGCAGTTCTTC.

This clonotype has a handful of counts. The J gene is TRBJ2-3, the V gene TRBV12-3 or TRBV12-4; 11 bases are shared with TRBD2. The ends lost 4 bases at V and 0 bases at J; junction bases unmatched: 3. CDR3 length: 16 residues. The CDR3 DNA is TGTGCCAGCAGTTCCCGACTAGCGGGGAGCACAGATACGCAGTATTTT. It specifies CASSSRLAGSTDTQYF.

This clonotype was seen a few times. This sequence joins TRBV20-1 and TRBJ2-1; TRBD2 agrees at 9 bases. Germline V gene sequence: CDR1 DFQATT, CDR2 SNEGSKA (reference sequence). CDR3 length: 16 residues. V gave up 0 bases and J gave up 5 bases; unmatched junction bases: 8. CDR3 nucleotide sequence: TGCAGTGCTAGAGACCCCTCTAGCGGGACCAACAATGAGCAGTTCTTC. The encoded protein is CSARDPSSGTNNEQFF.

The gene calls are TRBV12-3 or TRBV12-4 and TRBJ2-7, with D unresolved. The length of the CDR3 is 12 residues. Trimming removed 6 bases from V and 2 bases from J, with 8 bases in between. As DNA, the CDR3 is TGTGCCAGCAGAAGATTTACCTACGAGCAGTACTTC. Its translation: CASRRFTYEQYF.

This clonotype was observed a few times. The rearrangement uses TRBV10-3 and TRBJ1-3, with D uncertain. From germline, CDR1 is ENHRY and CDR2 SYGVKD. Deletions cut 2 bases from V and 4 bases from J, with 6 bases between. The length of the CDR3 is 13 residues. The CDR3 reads CAISETAGNTIYF. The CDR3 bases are TGTGCCATCAGTGAGACGGCCGGAAACACCATATATTTT.

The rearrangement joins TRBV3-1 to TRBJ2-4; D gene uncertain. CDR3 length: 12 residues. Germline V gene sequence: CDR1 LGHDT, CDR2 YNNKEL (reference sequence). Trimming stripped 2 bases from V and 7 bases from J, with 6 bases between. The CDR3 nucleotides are TGTGCCAGCAGCCAATTGGGGAACATTCAGTACTTC. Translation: CASSQLGNIQYF.

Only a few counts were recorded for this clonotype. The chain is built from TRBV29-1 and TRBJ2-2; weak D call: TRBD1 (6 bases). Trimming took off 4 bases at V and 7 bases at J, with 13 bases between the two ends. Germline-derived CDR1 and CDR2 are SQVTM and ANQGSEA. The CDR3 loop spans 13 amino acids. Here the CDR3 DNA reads TGCAGCGTTGTACAGGGTTATGACGGGGAGCTGTTTTTT. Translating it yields CSVVQGYDGELFF.

CDR3 protein: CASSQDRGLDEQYF. The CDR3 DNA reads as TGTGCCAGCAGCCAAGACAGGGGGCTCGACGAGCAGTACTTC. The chain joins TRBV3-1 to TRBJ2-7, with 8 bases fitting TRBD1. The CDR3 consists of 14 residues. Germline-derived CDR1 and CDR2 are LGHDT and YNNKEL (reference sequence). V shed 0 bases, J shed 5 bases, and the junction held 3 bases outside the gene matches.

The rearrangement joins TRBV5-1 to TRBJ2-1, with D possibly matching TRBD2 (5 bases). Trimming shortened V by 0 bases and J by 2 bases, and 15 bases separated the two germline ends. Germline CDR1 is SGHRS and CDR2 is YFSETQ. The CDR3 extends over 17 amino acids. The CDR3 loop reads CASSLGGRATAYNEQFF. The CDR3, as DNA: TGCGCCAGCAGCTTGGGAGGGCGCGCGACCGCCTACAATGAGCAGTTCTTC.

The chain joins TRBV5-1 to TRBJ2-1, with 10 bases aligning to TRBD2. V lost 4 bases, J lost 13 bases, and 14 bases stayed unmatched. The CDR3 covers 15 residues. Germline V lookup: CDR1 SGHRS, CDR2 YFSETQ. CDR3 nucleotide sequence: TGCGCCAGCAGCCCCGGGACTAGCGCTGTCGGGGTACAGTTCTTC. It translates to CASSPGTSAVGVQFF.

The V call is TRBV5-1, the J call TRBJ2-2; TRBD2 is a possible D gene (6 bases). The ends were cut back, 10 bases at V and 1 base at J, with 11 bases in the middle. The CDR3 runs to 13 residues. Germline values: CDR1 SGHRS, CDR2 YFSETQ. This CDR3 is CAGGSGNTGELFF. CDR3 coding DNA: TGCGCCGGGGGTAGCGGGAACACCGGGGAGCTGTTTTTT.

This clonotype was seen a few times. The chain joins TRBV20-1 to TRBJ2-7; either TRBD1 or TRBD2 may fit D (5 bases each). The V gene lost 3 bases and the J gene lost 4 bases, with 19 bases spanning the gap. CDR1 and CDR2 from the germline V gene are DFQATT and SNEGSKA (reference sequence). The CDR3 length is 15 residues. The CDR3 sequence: CSASRIVGDRYEQYF. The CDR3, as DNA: TGCAGTGCTAGTAGGATTGTGGGGGATCGGTACGAGCAGTACTTC.

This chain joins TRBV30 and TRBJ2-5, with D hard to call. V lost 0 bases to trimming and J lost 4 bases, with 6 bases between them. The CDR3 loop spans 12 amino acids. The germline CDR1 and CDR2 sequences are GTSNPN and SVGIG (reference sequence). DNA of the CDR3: TGTGCCTGGAGTGTACGAGGAGAGACCCAGTACTTC. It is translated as CAWSVRGETQYF. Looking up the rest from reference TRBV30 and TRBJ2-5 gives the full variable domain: SQTIHQWPATLVQPVGSPLSLECTVEGTSNPNLYWYRQAAGRGLQLLFYSVGIGQISSEVPQNLSASRPQDRQFILSSKKLLLSDSGFYLCAWSVRGETQYFGPGTRLLVL.

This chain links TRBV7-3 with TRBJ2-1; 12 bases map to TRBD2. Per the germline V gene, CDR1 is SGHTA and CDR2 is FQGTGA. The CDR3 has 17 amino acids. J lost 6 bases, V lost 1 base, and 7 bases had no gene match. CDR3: CASSLRDLAGGRNEQFF. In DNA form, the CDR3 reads TGTGCCAGCAGCTTAAGAGACCTAGCGGGGGGGCGCAATGAGCAGTTCTTC.

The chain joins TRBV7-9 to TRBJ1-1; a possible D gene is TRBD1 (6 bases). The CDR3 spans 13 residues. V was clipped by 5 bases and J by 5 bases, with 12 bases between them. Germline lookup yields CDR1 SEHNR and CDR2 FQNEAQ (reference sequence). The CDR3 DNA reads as TGTGCCAGCAGCGAGAGGGGGGGGACTGAAGCTTTCTTT. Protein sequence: CASSERGGTEAFF.

The CDR3 spells CASSYSASGAWNTIYF. In DNA, the CDR3 is TGTGCCAGCAGTTACTCGGCGAGCGGGGCATGGAACACCATATATTTT. The chain carries TRBV6-5 and TRBJ1-3; TRBD1 is a possible D gene (5 bases). V gave up 0 bases and J gave up 7 bases, with 16 bases separating them. Germline V gene lookup returns CDR1 MNHEY and CDR2 SVGAGI. The CDR3 has 16 amino acids.

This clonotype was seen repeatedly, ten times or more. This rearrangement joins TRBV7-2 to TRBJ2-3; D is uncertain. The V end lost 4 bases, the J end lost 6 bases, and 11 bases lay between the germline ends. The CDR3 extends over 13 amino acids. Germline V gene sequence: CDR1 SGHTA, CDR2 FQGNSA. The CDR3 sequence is CASSSRPGDTQYF. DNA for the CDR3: TGTGCCAGCAGCTCCCGACCCGGCGATACGCAGTATTTT.

CDR3 bases: TGTGCCAGCAAACCCGGACTAGCGGATACCTACGAGCAGTACTTC. Translation: CASKPGLADTYEQYF. V and J are TRBV6-1 and TRBJ2-7; 10 bases line up with TRBD2. The CDR3 is made up of 15 amino acids. Germline CDR1 reads MNHNS; CDR2 reads SASEGT. Unmatched junction bases numbered 8, after V lost 7 bases and J lost 2 bases.

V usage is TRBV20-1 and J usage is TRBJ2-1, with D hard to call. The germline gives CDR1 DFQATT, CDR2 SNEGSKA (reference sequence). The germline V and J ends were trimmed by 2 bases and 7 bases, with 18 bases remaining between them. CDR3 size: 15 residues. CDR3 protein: CSARYATGLGNEQFF. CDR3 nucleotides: TGCAGTGCTAGATACGCCACGGGTCTGGGGAATGAGCAGTTCTTC.

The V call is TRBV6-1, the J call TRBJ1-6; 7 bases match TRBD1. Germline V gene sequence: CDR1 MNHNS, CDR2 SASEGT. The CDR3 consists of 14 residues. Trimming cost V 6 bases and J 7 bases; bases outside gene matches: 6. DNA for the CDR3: TGTGCCAGCAGGCCCGGGACAGTAAATTCACCCCTCCACTTT. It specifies CASRPGTVNSPLHF.

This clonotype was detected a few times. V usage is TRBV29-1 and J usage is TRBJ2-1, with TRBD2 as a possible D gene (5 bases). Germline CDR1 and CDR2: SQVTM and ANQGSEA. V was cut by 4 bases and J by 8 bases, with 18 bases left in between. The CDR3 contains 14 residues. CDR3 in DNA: TGCAGCGTTGTAGAGCAAAATGAAGCGGATGAGCAGTTCTTC. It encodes CSVVEQNEADEQFF.

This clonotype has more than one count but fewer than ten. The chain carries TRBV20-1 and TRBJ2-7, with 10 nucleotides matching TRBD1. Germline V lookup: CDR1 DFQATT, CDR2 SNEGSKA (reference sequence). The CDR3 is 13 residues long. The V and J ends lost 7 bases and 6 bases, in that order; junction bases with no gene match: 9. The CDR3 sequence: CSGRGQGVGEQYF. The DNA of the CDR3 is TGCAGTGGGAGAGGACAGGGGGTCGGCGAGCAGTACTTC.